This TCR beta chain originates from a study of T cells after yellow fever vaccination. Overall study: Memory subsets EM, EMRA, CM and Tscm were separated by sorting based on CD3, CD45RA, CCR7 and CD95. Study-wide results and limits: Clonotype sharing between CD4 and CD8 compartments was small. In post-booster samples, most primary-vaccination clones reappeared (96% CD4, roughly 88% CD8).

5'RACE template switching generated TCR cDNA, adding a universal primer site and UMIs. TCRdb called the 5' RACE reads again in MiXCR, with one record for every CDR3 protein. Of approximately 10,000 distinct CDR3 sequences in the sample, around 5.8% were seen once. In this sample, this clonotype turned up once. Trimming took off 4 bases at V and 6 bases at J, with 13 bases between the two ends. The germline CDR1 and CDR2 sequences are SGHTA and FQGNSA. The CDR3 extends over 13 amino acids. The receptor was derived from a man aged 30 to 39 who received the YFV17D yellow fever vaccine. This specimen consisted of PBMCs, either bulk or a sorted T-cell subset (CD4+, CD8+, memory, or dextramer-sorted; not recorded which), obtained on the day of the yellow fever booster vaccination. The V gene is TRBV7-2, the J gene TRBJ2-7; D uncertain. The CDR3 DNA reads TGTGCCAGCAGCTCCCCCTCCCGGTCCGAGCAGTACTTC. Translated, it gives CASSSPSRSEQYF.